This T cell receptor beta chain was profiled in a study of CD8+ T cells in alopecia areata. At the level of the study: Treatment ran 6 to 18 months, with 6 months of follow-up afterward.

Study conclusions and caveats: Scalp clonality, together with expanded CD8+ clones among the top 100, fell significantly with tofacitinib.

Concerning this clone itself: Its antigen is as yet unknown.

The CDR3 is 14 residues long. J lost 5 bases, V lost 4 bases, and 11 bases had no gene match. Per germline, CDR1 SQVTM and CDR2 ANQGSEA. Isolated RNA was reverse transcribed into cDNA used as the sequencing template. The table came from immunoSEQ multiplex PCR; TCRdb's copy has only in-frame clones and leaves some out. The sample holds about 290,000 clones, roughly 60% seen once. Treatment in this sample: oral pan-JAK inhibitor, 5-10 mg twice daily. Both peripheral blood and punch biopsies of lesional scalp skin were obtained from patients who had alopecia areata. PBMC-derived CD4+ and CD8+ T cells were sorted.

The chain joins TRBV29-1 to TRBJ2-7, with TRBD1 matching over 7 bases. The sample here was CD4+ T cells sorted from blood, taken at week 24, from a patient treated with tofacitinib. This sequence was found in a human donor with alopecia areata. As DNA, the CDR3 is TGCAGCGTTGGGTCGAGACAGGGCATCCACGAGCAGTACTTC. Translating gives CSVGSRQGIHEQYF.